Presented here are 4 T cell receptor beta chains from one specimen sequenced in a study of T cell clones after liver transplantation. TCRdb's copy holds only in-frame clones and misses some; the assay was immunoSEQ multiplex PCR. The sample has some 9,400 clones; nearly 80% are singletons. Sequencing used CD8+ T cells from blood, obtained before liver transplant. These receptor sequences come from a human donor who received a liver transplant.

V usage is TRBV9 and J usage is TRBJ2-1; 9 bases fit TRBD1. Germline loops: CDR1 SGDLS, CDR2 YYNGEE. This CDR3 spans 16 amino acids. After removal of 3 bases from V and 4 bases from J, the junction contained 8 bases not matched to a gene. CDR3 protein: CASSDNRDRDYNEQFF. CDR3 in DNA: TGTGCCAGCAGCGATAACCGGGACAGGGATTACAATGAGCAGTTCTTC. Full variable domain (missing parts from reference TRBV9 and TRBJ2-1): DSGVTQTPKHLITATGQRVTLRCSPRSGDLSVYWYQQSLDQGLQFLIQYYNGEERAKGNILERFSAQQFPDLHSELNLSSLELGDSALYFCASSDNRDRDYNEQFFGPGTRLTVL.

CDR3 loop: CASSLDLSVRYF. The DNA of the CDR3 is TGTGCCAGCAGCTTAGACTTGTCAGTTCGGTACTTC. The chain carries TRBV7-9 and TRBJ2-5; D remains unclear. Per the germline V gene, CDR1 is SEHNR and CDR2 is FQNEAQ (reference sequence). This CDR3 comprises 12 residues. V shed 1 base and J shed 13 bases, with 13 bases lying between them.

This chain connects TRBV7-3 to TRBJ2-7; a weak D match, TRBD2 (6 bases). V was pared by 11 bases and J by 2 bases, with 13 bases between. The CDR3 has 12 amino acids. The germline gives CDR1 SGHTA, CDR2 FQGTGA. CDR3 DNA sequence: TGTGCCTCGGGGGAGGCTGCCTACGAGCAGTACTTC. It yields the protein CASGEAAYEQYF. Full variable domain (outside the CDR3, taken from reference TRBV7-3 and TRBJ2-7): GAGVSQTPSNKVTEKGKYVELRCDPISGHTALYWYRQSLGQGPEFLIYFQGTGAADDSGLPNDRFFAVRPEGSVSTLKIQRTERGDSAVYLCASGEAAYEQYFGPGTRLTVT.

V usage is TRBV27 and J usage is TRBJ1-1, with TRBD1 matching 7 bases. V shed 5 bases, J shed 5 bases, and the junction held 5 bases outside the gene matches. The CDR3 consists of 13 residues. Germline CDR1 is MNHEY and CDR2 is SMNVEV (reference sequence). The DNA of the CDR3 is TGTGCCAGCAGTGACACAGGGGAAACTGAAGCTTTCTTT. Protein sequence: CASSDTGETEAFF.